A selection of T cell receptor beta chains follows, all from one sample in a study of blood T cell repertoires in COVID-19. TCRdb keeps only in-frame clones here, not all; method: immunoSEQ multiplex PCR. The data show some 490,000 clones, approximately 85% seen once. Sequenced material: peripheral blood. Receptors were obtained from a human donor in a cohort sampled during active COVID-19. Each CDR3 is given with its conserved first and last residue. The D gene is left open where the match is weak. Clone sizes are given selectively: once, few, many, or a class where the clone is expanded.

v_gene	j_gene	abundance	d_gene	CDR3nt	CDR3aa
TRBV6-2/TRBV6-3	TRBJ2-7	-	TRBD2	TGTGCCAGCACCCCCGGAGCGGGAGGGCTGACTTCCTACGAGCAGTACTTC	CASTPGAGGLTSYEQYF
TRBV12-3/TRBV12-4	TRBJ1-2	once	-	TGTGCCAGCAGTACAGGGCTAGGCTACACCTTC	CASSTGLGYTF
TRBV19	TRBJ1-2	-	TRBD1	TGTGCCAGTACCCCGGGACAGAGGAATGGCTACACCTTC	CASTPGQRNGYTF
TRBV5-1	TRBJ2-7	-	-	TGCGCCAGCAGCCCGGCGGACAACTCCTACGAGCAGTACTTC	CASSPADNSYEQYF
TRBV3-1/TRBV3-2	TRBJ2-7	few	-	TGTGCCAGCAGCCAAGATCTTCTAGCTCAGCAGTACTTC	CASSQDLLAQQYF
TRBV5-1	TRBJ2-1	few	TRBD1	TGCGCCAGCAGCTTGGCCATGACAGGGTCCTACAATGAGCAGTTCTTC	CASSLAMTGSYNEQFF
TRBV20-1	TRBJ2-7	-	TRBD2	TGCAGTGCTAGTCAACCTAGCGGGAGCCCCTACGAGCAGTACTTC	CSASQPSGSPYEQYF
TRBV14	TRBJ1-1	-	-	TGTGCCAGCAGCCGTAACCAGGGTTTTGAAGCTTTCTTT	CASSRNQGFEAFF
TRBV15	TRBJ2-3	-	-	TGTGCCACCAGCAGAGGACTTTCGGATACGCAGTATTTT	CATSRGLSDTQYF
TRBV18	TRBJ1-1	few	-	TGTGCCAGCTCACGCGGGCCCCGGACGGTGAACACTGAAGCTTTCTTT	CASSRGPRTVNTEAFF
TRBV30	TRBJ2-7	-	TRBD1	TGTGCCTGGGGAGACAGGGGACACGAGCAGTACTTC	CAWGDRGHEQYF
TRBV14	TRBJ2-1	-	-	TGTGCCAGCAGCCAATTGGACTCCGCGGGCCCTTCCTACAATGAGCAGTTCTTC	CASSQLDSAGPSYNEQFF
TRBV7-2	TRBJ2-3	once	TRBD2	TGTGCCAGCAGCTTAGTCGGGACTAGCGGGAGGCGGGCAGATACGCAGTATTTT	CASSLVGTSGRRADTQYF
TRBV5-6	TRBJ1-4	once	-	TGTGCCAGCAGCTCCCGGACTGACCGGGAAAAACTGTTTTTT	CASSSRTDREKLFF
TRBV28	TRBJ1-2	-	-	TGTGCCAGCAGTTCCACGGACAGCTATGGCTACACCTTC	CASSSTDSYGYTF
TRBV6-4	TRBJ1-1	-	-	TGTGCCAGCAGTTCCTCATGGGGGGACACTGAAGCTTTCTTT	CASSSSWGDTEAFF
TRBV7-9	TRBJ2-2	-	TRBD1	TGTGCCAGCAGCCTAGACAGGGACGGCACCGGGGAGCTGTTTTTT	CASSLDRDGTGELFF
TRBV3-1/TRBV3-2	TRBJ1-1	-	-	TGTGCCAGCAGTCCAGGGTTCACTGAAGCTTTCTTT	CASSPGFTEAFF
TRBV27	TRBJ1-2	-	TRBD1	TGTGCCAGCAGTTTATCGGGGACAGCCTCCTATGGCTACACCTTC	CASSLSGTASYGYTF
TRBV11-2	TRBJ1-3	-	TRBD1	TGTGCCAGCAGCTTAGCCGGCAGGGGGAAAGGAAACACCATATATTTT	CASSLAGRGKGNTIYF
TRBV9	TRBJ2-7	-	TRBD2	TGTGCCAGCAGCCCTAGGACTAGCGGGAGCTACGAGCAGTACTTC	CASSPRTSGSYEQYF
TRBV12-5	TRBJ1-1	once	-	TGTGCTAGTGGTTTGGCCCCGGGCACTGAAGCTTTCTTT	CASGLAPGTEAFF
TRBV10-3	TRBJ2-7	-	TRBD1	TGTGCCATCAGAAATTCTAATCCGGGACAGGGGCTATACGAGCAGTACTTC	CAIRNSNPGQGLYEQYF
TRBV25-1	TRBJ1-1	once	TRBD1	TGTGCCAGCAGTGGACTCGGACAGGGAGGCGGCACTGAAGCTTTCTTT	CASSGLGQGGGTEAFF
TRBV5-4	TRBJ1-2	-	TRBD1	TGTGCCAGCAGCTTCCAGGGGGCTGGGGGCTACACCTTC	CASSFQGAGGYTF
TRBV10-3	TRBJ2-4	-	TRBD1	TGTGCCGCTCAAACCTCCCCGGGACAGGGGAACATTCAGTACTTC	CAAQTSPGQGNIQYF
TRBV11-2	TRBJ2-7	-	TRBD2	TGTGCCAGCAGCTTGGTTAGCGGGACCTCCTACGAGCAGTACTTC	CASSLVSGTSYEQYF
TRBV4-3	TRBJ2-3	-	TRBD2	TGCGCCAGCAGCCAAGATCCGAAAGGACTAGCGGGGGATACGCAGTATTTT	CASSQDPKGLAGDTQYF
TRBV19	TRBJ2-3	-	-	TGTGCCAGCGCGAACTACGAGACAGTTCCCACAGATACGCAGTATTTT	CASANYETVPTDTQYF
TRBV7-2	TRBJ1-3	-	-	TGTGCCAGCAGCCTGAACAGTGTCTCCTCTGGAAACACCATATATTTT	CASSLNSVSSGNTIYF
TRBV7-2	TRBJ2-1	-	-	TGTGCCAGCAGCTTACAGGGGTCAAGTTTCAATGAGCAGTTCTTC	CASSLQGSSFNEQFF
TRBV28	TRBJ2-7	-	TRBD1	TGTGCCAGCGTTTCAACTTACGACAGGGGAGGTAAGTTATTAACCCACGTGGCCTACGAGCAGTACTTC	CASVSTYDRGGKLLTHVAYEQYF
TRBV5-3	TRBJ1-5	-	-	TGTGCCAGAAAGGGAGCAGCAAGTAGCAATCAGCCCCAGCATTTT	CARKGAASSNQPQHF
TRBV4-3	TRBJ2-3	-	TRBD1	TGCGCCAGCAGCCAGGATGACAGGGGTTTGGCAGATACGCAGTATTTT	CASSQDDRGLADTQYF
TRBV29-1	TRBJ2-5	-	-	TGCAGCGTCTCCCCGGGTTTAGGAGAGACCCAGTACTTC	CSVSPGLGETQYF
TRBV5-1	TRBJ2-3	-	-	TGCGCCAGCAGCTTACAGGACAGAGACACAGATACGCAGTATTTT	CASSLQDRDTDTQYF
TRBV15	TRBJ1-5	-	-	TGTGCCACCAGCAGAGAGGGAGGGAACAATCAGCCCCAGCATTTT	CATSREGGNNQPQHF
TRBV6-4	TRBJ2-3	once	-	TGTGCCAGCAGTGACTCGTTAAGGCTAGCAGGCACAGATACGCAGTATTTT	CASSDSLRLAGTDTQYF
TRBV7-2	TRBJ1-3	-	-	TGTGCCAGCAGCTTAGGAAGGGGAGGGGGAACCTCTGGAAACACCATATATTTT	CASSLGRGGGTSGNTIYF
TRBV5-1	TRBJ2-1	-	TRBD2	TGCGCCAGCAGCTTGGAGGCTAGCGGGAGGGCCAGCAATGAGCAGTTCTTC	CASSLEASGRASNEQFF
TRBV6-5	TRBJ2-7	-	-	TGTGCCAGTTTCACCGGGAGCAACGAGCAGTACTTC	CASFTGSNEQYF
TRBV5-8	TRBJ2-2	-	-	TGTGCCAGCAGCTTGGCGGGCACCGGGGAGCTGTTTTTT	CASSLAGTGELFF
TRBV4-3	TRBJ1-2	-	-	TGCGCCAGCAGCCAAGATTTCGCAGGGGAATACTATGGCTACACCTTC	CASSQDFAGEYYGYTF